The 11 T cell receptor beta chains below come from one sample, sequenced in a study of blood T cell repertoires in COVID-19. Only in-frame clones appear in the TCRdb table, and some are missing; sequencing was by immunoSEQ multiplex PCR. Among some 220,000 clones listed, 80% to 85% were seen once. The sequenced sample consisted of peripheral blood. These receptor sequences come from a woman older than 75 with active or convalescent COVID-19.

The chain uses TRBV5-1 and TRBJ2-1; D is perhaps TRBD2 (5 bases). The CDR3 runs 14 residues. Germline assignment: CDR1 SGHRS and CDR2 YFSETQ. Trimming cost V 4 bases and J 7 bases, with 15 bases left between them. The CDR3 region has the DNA TGCGCCAGCAGCGCTAGCAGCTTGGGTAATGAGCAGTTCTTC. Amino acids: CASSASSLGNEQFF.

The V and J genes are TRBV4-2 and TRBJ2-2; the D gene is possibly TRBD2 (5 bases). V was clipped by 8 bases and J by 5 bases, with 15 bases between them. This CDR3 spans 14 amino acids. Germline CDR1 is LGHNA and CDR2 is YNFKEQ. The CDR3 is CASGSREGTGELFF. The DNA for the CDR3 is TGTGCCAGCGGATCCCGGGAAGGAACCGGGGAGCTGTTTTTT.

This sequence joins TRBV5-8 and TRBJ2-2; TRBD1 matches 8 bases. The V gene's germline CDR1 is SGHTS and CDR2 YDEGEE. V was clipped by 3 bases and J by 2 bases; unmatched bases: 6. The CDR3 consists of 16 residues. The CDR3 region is CASSWTGSLNTGELFF. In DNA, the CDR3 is TGTGCCAGCAGCTGGACAGGGTCGTTAAACACCGGGGAGCTGTTTTTT.

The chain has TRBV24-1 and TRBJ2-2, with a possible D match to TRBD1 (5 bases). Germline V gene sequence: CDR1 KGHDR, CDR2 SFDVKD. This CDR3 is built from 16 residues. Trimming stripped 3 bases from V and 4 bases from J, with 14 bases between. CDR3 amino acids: CATSDRRALGTGELFF. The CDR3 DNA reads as TGTGCCACCAGTGATCGCAGGGCTCTAGGCACCGGGGAGCTGTTTTTT.

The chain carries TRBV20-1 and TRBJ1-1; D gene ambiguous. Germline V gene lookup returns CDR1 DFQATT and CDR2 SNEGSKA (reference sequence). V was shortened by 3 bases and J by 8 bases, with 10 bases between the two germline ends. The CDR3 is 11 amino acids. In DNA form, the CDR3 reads TGCAGTGCTAGGAAGCGGGAAGAAGCTTTCTTT. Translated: CSARKREEAFF.

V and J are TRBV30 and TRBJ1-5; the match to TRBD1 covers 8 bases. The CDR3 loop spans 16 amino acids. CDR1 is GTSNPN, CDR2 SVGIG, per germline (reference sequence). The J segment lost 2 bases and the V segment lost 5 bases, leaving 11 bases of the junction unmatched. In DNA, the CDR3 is TGTGCCTGGGGTCCCAAGGCGGGACAGGGCAATCAGCCCCAGCATTTT. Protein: CAWGPKAGQGNQPQHF.

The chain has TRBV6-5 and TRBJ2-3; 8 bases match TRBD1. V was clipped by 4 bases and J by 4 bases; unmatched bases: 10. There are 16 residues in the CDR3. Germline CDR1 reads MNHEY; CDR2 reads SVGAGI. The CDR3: CASSFQGALKADTQYF. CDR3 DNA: TGTGCCAGCAGTTTTCAGGGGGCATTAAAGGCAGATACGCAGTATTTT.

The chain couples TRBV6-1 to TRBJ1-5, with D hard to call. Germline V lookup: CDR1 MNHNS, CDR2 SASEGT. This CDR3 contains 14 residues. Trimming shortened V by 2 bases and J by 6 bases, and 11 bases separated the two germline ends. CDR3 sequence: CASSETVSLQPQHF. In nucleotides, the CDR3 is TGTGCCAGCAGTGAAACGGTGTCACTTCAGCCCCAGCATTTT.

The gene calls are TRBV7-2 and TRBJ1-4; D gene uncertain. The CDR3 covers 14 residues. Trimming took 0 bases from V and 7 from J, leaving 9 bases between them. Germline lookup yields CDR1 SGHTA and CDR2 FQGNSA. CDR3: CASSLASTREKLFF. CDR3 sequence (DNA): TGTGCCAGCAGCTTAGCTTCGACTCGTGAAAAACTGTTTTTT.

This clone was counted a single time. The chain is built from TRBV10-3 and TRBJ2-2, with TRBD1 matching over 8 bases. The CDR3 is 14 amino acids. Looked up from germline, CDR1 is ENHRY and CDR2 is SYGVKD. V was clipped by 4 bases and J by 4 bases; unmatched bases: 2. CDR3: CAISGTGSTGELFF. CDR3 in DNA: TGTGCCATCAGTGGGACAGGGAGCACCGGGGAGCTGTTTTTT.

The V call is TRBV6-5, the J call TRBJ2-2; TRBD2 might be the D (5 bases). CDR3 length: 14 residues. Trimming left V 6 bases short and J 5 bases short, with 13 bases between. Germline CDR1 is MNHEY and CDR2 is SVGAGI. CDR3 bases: TGTGCCAGCAGGCGGGTTTCGGGGACCGGGGAGCTGTTTTTT. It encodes CASRRVSGTGELFF.